Following are 21 T cell receptor beta chains from one sample sequenced in a study of blood T cell repertoires in COVID-19. The data were produced by immunoSEQ multiplex PCR, yet TCRdb's version contains in-frame clones alone and is incomplete. The data contain about 400,000 clones, around 88% of them singletons. Input material: peripheral blood. The source of these receptors is a woman aged 60 to 75 with COVID-19, enrolled during active disease.

The chain is built from TRBV2 and TRBJ1-6, with TRBD1 identical over 7 bases. CDR1 is SNHLY, CDR2 FYNNEI, per germline. Unmatched junction bases numbered 10, after V lost 4 bases and J lost 10 bases. The CDR3 has 15 residues. CDR3 bases: TGTGCCAGCAGTGTACAGGGGACGGAAGGCTCACCCCTCCACTTT. Translation gives CASSVQGTEGSPLHF.

V and J are TRBV6-5 and TRBJ1-2; D uncertain. Trimming left V 0 bases short and J 0 bases short, with 11 bases between. Germline CDR1 reads MNHEY; CDR2 reads SVGAGI. The CDR3 covers 16 residues. CDR3 sequence reads: CASSYSIALSNYGYTF. CDR3 sequence (DNA): TGTGCCAGCAGTTACTCGATAGCCCTTTCTAACTATGGCTACACCTTC.

As for this clone: The junction shows a germline mismatch at one end, possibly a read error. The V gene is TRBV5-8, the J gene TRBJ1-2; no clear D gene. This CDR3 is 10 amino acids long. From germline, CDR1 is SGHTS and CDR2 YDEGEE. The CDR3 DNA reads TGTGCCAGCAGCTTGGTGAGGGTCGCCTTC. It translates to CASSLVRVAF.

The CDR3 nucleotides read TGTGCCAGCAGTAACAGTAATGAAAAACTGTTTTTT. Its translation: CASSNSNEKLFF. V gene TRBV6-5 combines with J gene TRBJ1-4, with no clear D. This CDR3 has 12 amino acids. CDR1 is MNHEY, CDR2 SVGAGI, per germline. V was cut by 5 bases and J by 4 bases, with 5 bases left in between.

This chain joins TRBV11-3 and TRBJ2-7, with D perhaps matching TRBD2 (6 bases). The CDR3 is 16 amino acids. The ends were cut back, 1 base at V and 2 bases at J, with 15 bases in the middle. Germline V CDR1 and CDR2: SGHNT, YENEEA. The CDR3: CASSLGFSGDAYEQYF. CDR3 nucleotide sequence: TGTGCCAGCAGCTTAGGGTTTAGCGGTGATGCCTACGAGCAGTACTTC.

This sequence joins TRBV6-4 and TRBJ1-5, with TRBD1 as a possible D gene (6 bases). Germline lookup yields CDR1 MRHNA and CDR2 SNTAGT. V was cut by 11 bases and J by 4 bases, with 18 bases left in between. The CDR3 extends over 14 amino acids. The CDR3 protein is CAFHRAGKNQPQHF. The CDR3 DNA is TGTGCCTTTCACAGGGCGGGTAAAAATCAGCCCCAGCATTTT.

The chain recombines TRBV10-3 with TRBJ1-1; 7 nucleotides match TRBD1. The CDR3 extends over 14 amino acids. V was clipped by 5 bases and J by 3 bases; unmatched bases: 6. CDR1 is ENHRY and CDR2 is SYGVKD in the germline V gene. CDR3 coding DNA: TGTGCCATCAGTCACAGGGGCTACTACACTGAAGCTTTCTTT. The encoded protein is CAISHRGYYTEAFF.

The chain is built from TRBV18 and TRBJ2-1, with 7 bases fitting TRBD1. CDR3 length: 14 amino acids. Germline lookup yields CDR1 KGHSH and CDR2 LQKENI. The J segment lost 7 bases and the V segment lost 3 bases, leaving 6 bases of the junction unmatched. The DNA for the CDR3 is TGTGCCAGCTCACCGACATCACAGGGGAATGAGCAGTTCTTC. Translation gives CASSPTSQGNEQFF.

V and J are TRBV29-1 and TRBJ2-3; TRBD1 matches 11 bases. CDR1 and CDR2 from the germline V gene are SQVTM and ANQGSEA. After removal of 6 bases from V and 4 bases from J, the junction contained 6 bases not matched to a gene. The CDR3 consists of 14 residues. This chain's CDR3 is CSVTGTGGADTQYF. As DNA, the CDR3 is TGCAGCGTCACCGGGACAGGGGGGGCAGATACGCAGTATTTT.

The V gene is TRBV18, the J gene TRBJ1-1; D perhaps matches TRBD1 (5 bases). The V end was cut by 3 bases, the J end by 6 bases, with 14 bases between. The CDR3 is made up of 14 amino acids. Germline CDR1 reads KGHSH; CDR2 reads LQKENI. The CDR3 DNA reads TGTGCCAGCTCACCTGTAGGGCCGGGGGCTGAAGCTTTCTTT. Translation gives CASSPVGPGAEAFF.

The rearrangement uses TRBV18 and TRBJ2-4; 8 nucleotides line up with TRBD1. The V gene end was trimmed by 2 bases and the J gene end by 9 bases; junction bases not matched to a gene: 12. This CDR3 contains 16 residues. Germline V CDR1 and CDR2: KGHSH, LQKENI. The CDR3 is CASSPNYNRGEAIQYF. Written as DNA, the CDR3 is TGTGCCAGCTCACCAAATTATAACAGGGGGGAGGCCATTCAGTACTTC.

This chain joins TRBV7-3 and TRBJ1-5; 7 positions match TRBD1. The CDR3 runs 17 residues. Trimming took 7 bases from V and 6 from J; bases not matched to a gene: 18. Germline-derived CDR1 and CDR2 are SGHTA and FQGTGA. CDR3 sequence reads: CASIPPPTGPAGQPQHF. For the CDR3, the DNA is TGTGCCAGCATCCCCCCGCCGACAGGGCCCGCGGGTCAGCCCCAGCATTTT.

A remark on this clone: Different DNA sequences within this sample yield the same CDR3. V is TRBV6-2 or TRBV6-3 and J is TRBJ1-1; maybe TRBD1 (6 bases). Looked up from germline, CDR1 is MNHEY and CDR2 is SVGEGT. Trimming left V 5 bases short and J 1 base short, with 8 bases between. This CDR3 is 13 amino acids long. CDR3 residues: CASSADRNTEAFF. CDR3 DNA sequence: TGTGCCAGCAGTGCGGACAGGAACACTGAAGCTTTCTTT.

The chain recombines TRBV7-3 with TRBJ1-1; D unclear. This CDR3 contains 13 residues. Germline assignment: CDR1 SGHTA and CDR2 FQGTGA. Trimming took off 1 base at V and 2 bases at J, with 5 bases between the two ends. The CDR3 nucleotides read TGTGCCAGCAGCTTAAGGGCCAACACTGAAGCTTTCTTT. This codes for CASSLRANTEAFF.

The chain combines TRBV4-3 with TRBJ1-2; maybe TRBD1 (6 bases). Looked up from germline, CDR1 is LGHNA and CDR2 is YSLEER. The CDR3 contains 13 residues. Trimming cost V 0 bases and J 4 bases, with 6 bases left between them. CDR3 nucleotides: TGCGCCAGCAGCCAAGACAGGGGCTATGGCTACACCTTC. Protein sequence: CASSQDRGYGYTF.

This chain connects TRBV5-1 to TRBJ1-4; no definite D call. Trimming took off 0 bases at V and 7 bases at J, with 10 bases between the two ends. The CDR3 consists of 14 residues. Germline loops: CDR1 SGHRS, CDR2 YFSETQ. The chain's CDR3 is CASSLGARGEKLFF. The CDR3 DNA reads TGCGCCAGCAGCTTGGGGGCGCGGGGTGAAAAACTGTTTTTT.

The gene calls are TRBV9 and TRBJ2-5; 15 bases map to TRBD2. CDR1 and CDR2 (germline): SGDLS, YYNGEE. The CDR3 has 18 residues. V shed 3 bases and J 0 bases; nucleotides not matched to a gene: 6. CDR3 amino acids: CASSDGLAGGSYQETQYF. CDR3 DNA: TGTGCCAGCAGCGATGGACTAGCGGGGGGGTCGTACCAAGAGACCCAGTACTTC.

As regards this clone: The germline gene is not matched at one end of the junction; a read error may be the cause. The rearrangement links TRBV9 to TRBJ1-3; D might be TRBD1 (5 bases). Germline CDR1 reads SGDLS; CDR2 reads YYNGEE. The CDR3 covers 13 residues. CDR3 in DNA: TGTGCCAGTGGGAAGGGGTCTGGGAACACCATATATTTT. The encoded protein is CASGKGSGNTIYF.

The rearrangement joins TRBV4-3 to TRBJ1-2; D perhaps matches TRBD1 (6 bases). Germline V gene data show CDR1 as LGHNA and CDR2 as YSLEER. The germline V and J ends were trimmed by 1 base and 6 bases, with 15 bases remaining between them. The CDR3 has 15 amino acids. CDR3 sequence reads: CASSQVEGGGDGYTF. For the CDR3, the DNA is TGCGCCAGCAGCCAAGTCGAAGGGGGTGGGGATGGCTACACCTTC.

V gene TRBV6-2 or TRBV6-3 combines with J gene TRBJ2-1; TRBD2 might be the D (6 bases). Deletions cut 3 bases from V and 3 bases from J, with 9 bases between. The length of the CDR3 is 14 residues. Looked up from germline, CDR1 is MNHEY and CDR2 is SVGEGT. Here the CDR3 DNA reads TGTGCCAGCAGTTATCTGGGGGGCTACAATGAGCAGTTCTTC. Amino acid sequence: CASSYLGGYNEQFF.

This chain uses TRBV6-1 with TRBJ2-3, with D maybe TRBD2 (5 bases). Germline values: CDR1 MNHNS, CDR2 SASEGT. Trimming took off 2 bases at V and 4 bases at J, with 13 bases between the two ends. This CDR3 is built from 15 residues. CDR3 DNA sequence: TGTGCCAGCAGTGAATTTAGGAGGAGCGCAGATACGCAGTATTTT. It encodes CASSEFRRSADTQYF.